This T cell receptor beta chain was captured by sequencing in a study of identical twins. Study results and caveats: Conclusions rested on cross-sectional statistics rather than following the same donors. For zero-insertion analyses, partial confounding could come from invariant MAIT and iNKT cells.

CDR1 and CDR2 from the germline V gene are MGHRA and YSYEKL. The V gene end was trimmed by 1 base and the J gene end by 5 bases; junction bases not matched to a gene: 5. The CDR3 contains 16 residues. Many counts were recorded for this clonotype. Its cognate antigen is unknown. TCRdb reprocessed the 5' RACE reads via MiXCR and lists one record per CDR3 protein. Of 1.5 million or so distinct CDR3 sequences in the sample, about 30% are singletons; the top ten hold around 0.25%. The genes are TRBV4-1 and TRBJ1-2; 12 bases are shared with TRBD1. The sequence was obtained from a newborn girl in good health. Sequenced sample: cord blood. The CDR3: CASSQAGDRGRYGYTF. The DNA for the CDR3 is TGCGCCAGCAGCCAAGCTGGGGACAGGGGGCGATATGGCTACACCTTC.